The present entry profiles one T cell receptor (beta chain) with its context. The data are from a study of technical replicates of blood from a few donors. Measured with immunoSEQ multiplex PCR; TCRdb has only the in-frame clones, and not every one. The table shows about 82,000 clones, with 94% occurring only once. The V gene's germline CDR1 is SGDLS and CDR2 YYNGEE. The CDR3 extends over 14 amino acids. V lost 0 bases and J lost 4, with 11 bases in between. The TCR comes from a human donor in good health. The rearrangement links TRBV9 to TRBJ2-7; a weak D match, TRBD2 (5 bases). Sequencing input: T cells isolated from PBMCs. CDR3 loop: CASSVGGSEYEQYF. The CDR3, as DNA: TGTGCCAGCAGCGTAGGAGGTAGCGAGTACGAGCAGTACTTC.